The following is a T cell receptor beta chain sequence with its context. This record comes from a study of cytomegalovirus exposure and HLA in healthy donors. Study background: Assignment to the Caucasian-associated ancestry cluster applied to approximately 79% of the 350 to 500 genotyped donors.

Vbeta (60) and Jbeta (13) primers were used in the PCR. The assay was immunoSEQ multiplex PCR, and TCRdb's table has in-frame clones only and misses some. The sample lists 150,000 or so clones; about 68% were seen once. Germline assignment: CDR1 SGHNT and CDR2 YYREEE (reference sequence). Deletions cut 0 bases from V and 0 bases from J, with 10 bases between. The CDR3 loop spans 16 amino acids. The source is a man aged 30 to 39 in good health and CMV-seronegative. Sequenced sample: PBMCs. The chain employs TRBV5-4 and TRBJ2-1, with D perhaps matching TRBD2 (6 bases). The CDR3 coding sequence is TGTGCCAGCAGCTTGGCGGGCGGGACCTCCTACAATGAGCAGTTCTTC. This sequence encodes CASSLAGGTSYNEQFF.